The source of this T cell receptor beta chain is a study of T-cell memory formation after mild COVID-19. Trimming at V came to 5 bases and at J to 0 bases, leaving 12 bases not matched to a gene. The CDR3 runs 18 residues. With constant-segment primers, 5'RACE yielded cDNA libraries of TCR alpha and TCR beta that carried sample barcodes and UMIs. One entry per CDR3 protein results from TCRdb running MiXCR on the 5' RACE reads. The sample shows some 120,000 distinct CDR3 sequences, 5% to 6.5% of them seen only once. This clonotype has just a few counts. What was sequenced was PBMCs or a T cell subset sorted from them (not recorded which). This receptor was identified in an adult woman who had mild COVID-19 (a few samples of this study predate the infection). Cell type and time point are not known. The V gene is TRBV12-3 or TRBV12-4, the J gene TRBJ1-5; 8 nucleotides agree with TRBD1. This CDR3 reads CASSTDRGGYGSNQPQHF. Written as DNA, the CDR3 is TGTGCCAGCAGTACTGACAGGGGAGGATATGGTAGCAATCAGCCCCAGCATTTT.